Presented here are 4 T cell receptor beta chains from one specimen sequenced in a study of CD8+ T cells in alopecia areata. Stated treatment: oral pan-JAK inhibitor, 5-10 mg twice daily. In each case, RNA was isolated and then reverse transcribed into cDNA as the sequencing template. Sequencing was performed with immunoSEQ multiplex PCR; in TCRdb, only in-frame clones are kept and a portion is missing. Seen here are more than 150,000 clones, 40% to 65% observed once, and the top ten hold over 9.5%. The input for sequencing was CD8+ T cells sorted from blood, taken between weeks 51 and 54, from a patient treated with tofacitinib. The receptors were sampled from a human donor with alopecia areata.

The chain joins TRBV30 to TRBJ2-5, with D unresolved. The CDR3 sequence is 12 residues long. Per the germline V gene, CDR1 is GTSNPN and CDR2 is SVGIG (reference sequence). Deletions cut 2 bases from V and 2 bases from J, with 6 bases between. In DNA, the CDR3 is TGTGCCTGGAGTTCTGTTCAAGAGACCCAGTACTTC. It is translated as CAWSSVQETQYF.

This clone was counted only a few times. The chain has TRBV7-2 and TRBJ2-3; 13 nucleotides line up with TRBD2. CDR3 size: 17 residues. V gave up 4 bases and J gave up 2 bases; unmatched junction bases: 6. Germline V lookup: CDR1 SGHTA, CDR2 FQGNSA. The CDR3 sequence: CASSSWTSGGPTDTQYF. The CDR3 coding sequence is TGTGCCAGCAGCTCATGGACTAGCGGGGGCCCCACAGATACGCAGTATTTT.

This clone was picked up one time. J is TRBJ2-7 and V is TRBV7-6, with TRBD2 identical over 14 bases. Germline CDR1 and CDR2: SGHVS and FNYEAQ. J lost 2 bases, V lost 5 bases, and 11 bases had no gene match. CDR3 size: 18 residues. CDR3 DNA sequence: TGTGCCAGCAGCCGCACCGGGACTAGCGGGGGAGTAACCTACGAGCAGTACTTC. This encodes CASSRTGTSGGVTYEQYF. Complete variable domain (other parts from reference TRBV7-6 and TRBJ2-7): GAGVSQSPRYKVTKRGQDVALRCDPISGHVSLYWYRQALGQGPEFLTYFNYEAQQDKSGLPNDRFSAERPEGSISTLTIQRTEQRDSAMYRCASSRTGTSGGVTYEQYFGPGTRLTVT.

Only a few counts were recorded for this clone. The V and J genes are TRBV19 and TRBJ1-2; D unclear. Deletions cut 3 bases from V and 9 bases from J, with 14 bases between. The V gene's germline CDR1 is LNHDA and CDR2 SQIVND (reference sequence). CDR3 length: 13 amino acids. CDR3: CASSMGTARSYTF. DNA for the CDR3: TGTGCCAGTAGTATGGGTACGGCGAGGAGCTACACCTTC.